This passage covers 10 T cell receptor beta chains from one sample sequenced in a study of blood T cell repertoires in COVID-19. Data came from immunoSEQ multiplex PCR; TCRdb stores just in-frame clones and leaves some out. The sample shows 190,000 or so clones, about 88% of them seen only once. Input material: peripheral blood. Source of these receptors: a man aged 35-49 years with active or convalescent COVID-19.

Worth noting for this clone: This sample also contains other DNA sequences that code for the same CDR3. V gene TRBV27 combines with J gene TRBJ1-2, with 7 nucleotides matching TRBD1. The CDR3 sequence is 14 residues long. Trimming removed 2 bases from V and 0 bases from J; junction bases left unmatched: 0. Looked up from germline, CDR1 is MNHEY and CDR2 is SMNVEV (reference sequence). The CDR3, as DNA: TGTGCCAGCAGTTTAGACAGGGCTAACTATGGCTACACCTTC. As protein: CASSLDRANYGYTF.

CDR3 protein: CASSPPGQGFYEQYF. As DNA, the CDR3 is TGCGCCAGCAGCCCCCCGGGACAGGGCTTCTACGAGCAGTACTTC. This sequence joins TRBV4-1 and TRBJ2-7; 9 nucleotides match TRBD1. The CDR3 is 15 amino acids. Looked up from germline, CDR1 is MGHRA and CDR2 is YSYEKL. Trimming removed 4 bases from V and 3 bases from J; junction bases left unmatched: 7.

The gene calls are TRBV7-9 and TRBJ1-2; D perhaps matches TRBD1 (5 bases). Trimming pared 5 bases from V and 0 bases from J, leaving 13 bases between. Germline CDR1 SEHNR, CDR2 FQNEAQ (reference sequence). The CDR3 contains 15 residues. The CDR3 nucleotides read TGTGCCAGCAGCGCCGCTTGGGGGGCTAACTATGGCTACACCTTC. Translated: CASSAAWGANYGYTF. The variable domain in full, completed from reference TRBV7-9 and TRBJ1-2, reads DTGVSQNPRHKITKRGQNVTFRCDPISEHNRLYWYRQTLGQGPEFLTYFQNEAQLEKSRLLSDRFSAERPKGSFSTLEIQRTEQGDSAMYLCASSAAWGANYGYTFGSGTRLTVV.

This chain links TRBV28 with TRBJ2-3, with a weak D call TRBD1 (6 bases). In germline, CDR1 is MDHEN, CDR2 SYDVKM. Trimming shortened V by 7 bases and J by 2 bases, and 10 bases separated the two germline ends. This CDR3 is built from 13 residues. The CDR3 coding sequence is TGTGCCAGCATAAACAGGGCCACAGATACGCAGTATTTT. This sequence encodes CASINRATDTQYF.

This clone was picked up a small number of times. This rearrangement joins TRBV14 to TRBJ1-6, with TRBD1 as a possible D gene (5 bases). CDR1 is SGHDN and CDR2 is FVKESK in the germline V gene. This CDR3 is 16 amino acids long. V was trimmed by 1 base and J by 8 bases, leaving 15 bases between them. The CDR3 sequence: CASSQVEWWGDSPLHF. The CDR3 nucleotides are TGTGCCAGCAGCCAAGTGGAGTGGTGGGGGGATTCACCCCTCCACTTT.

The chain links TRBV28 to TRBJ2-3; weak D call: TRBD2 (5 bases). V was pared by 7 bases and J by 2 bases, with 10 bases between. Germline V gene sequence: CDR1 MDHEN, CDR2 SYDVKM. The CDR3 has 13 amino acids. In nucleotides, the CDR3 is TGTGCCAGCATCGAGCGGTTCACAGATACGCAGTATTTT. Translated, it gives CASIERFTDTQYF.

This sequence joins TRBV28 and TRBJ2-3, with D perhaps matching TRBD1 (6 bases). V was trimmed by 3 bases and J by 1 base, leaving 11 bases between them. Germline CDR1 and CDR2: MDHEN and SYDVKM. The CDR3 totals 15 residues. This CDR3 is CASSFQGFGTDTQYF. CDR3 sequence (DNA): TGTGCCAGCAGTTTTCAGGGGTTCGGCACAGATACGCAGTATTTT.

The J gene is TRBJ1-4, the V gene TRBV28; possible D gene TRBD1, 6 bases. Germline CDR1 reads MDHEN; CDR2 reads SYDVKM. Trimming shortened V by 3 bases and J by 14 bases, and 16 bases separated the two germline ends. This CDR3 has 13 amino acids. CDR3 DNA: TGTGCCAGCAGTTTCAAAGCGGGACAAAGGCTGTTTTTT. Residues: CASSFKAGQRLFF.

The genes are TRBV30 and TRBJ2-3; D gene ambiguous. The CDR3 covers 14 residues. Trimming removed 0 bases at V and 1 base at J, with 8 bases between. CDR1 and CDR2 from the germline V gene are GTSNPN and SVGIG (reference sequence). The CDR3 sequence is CAWSVRLGTDTQYF. In DNA form, the CDR3 reads TGTGCCTGGAGTGTACGACTCGGCACAGATACGCAGTATTTT. Filled out from reference TRBV30 and TRBJ2-3, the complete variable domain reads SQTIHQWPATLVQPVGSPLSLECTVEGTSNPNLYWYRQAAGRGLQLLFYSVGIGQISSEVPQNLSASRPQDRQFILSSKKLLLSDSGFYLCAWSVRLGTDTQYFGPGTRLTVL.

This chain links TRBV18 with TRBJ1-1, with D tentatively TRBD1 (5 bases). Germline CDR1 KGHSH, CDR2 LQKENI. Trimming took off 1 base at V and 3 bases at J, with 12 bases between the two ends. The CDR3 contains 15 residues. The CDR3 loop reads CASSPRGGGDTEAFF. The CDR3 bases are TGTGCCAGCTCACCACGAGGCGGGGGGGACACTGAAGCTTTCTTT.